The rows below give T cell receptor beta chains drawn from one sample of a study of T-cell memory formation after mild COVID-19. A single record per CDR3 protein comes from TCRdb applying MiXCR to the 5' RACE reads. This sample has about 270,000 distinct CDR3 sequences, with approximately 15% found just once. Sequenced input: PBMCs or a T cell subset sorted from them (not recorded which). These receptors originate from an adult woman who had mild COVID-19 (a few samples of this study predate the infection). Cell type and time point are not known. Both conserved end residues are part of each CDR3. D genes are given only for firm matches. Some rows have no size entry. The others give once, few or many, or a class for an expanded clone.

abundance | j_gene | d_gene | v_gene | CDR3nt | CDR3aa
- | TRBJ2-2 | - | TRBV24-1 | TGTGCCACCAGTGACTCGATGGGCGGGGAGCTGTTTTTT | CATSDSMGGELFF
- | TRBJ2-1 | - | TRBV7-2 | TGTGCCAGCAGCTTAGGAACGGTCGGGAGAGTGGGCAATGAGCAGTTCTTC | CASSLGTVGRVGNEQFF
few | TRBJ2-1 | TRBD2 | TRBV6-5 | TGTGCCAGCAGATTAATAGCGGGAGCTATGACCTACAATGAGCAGTTCTTC | CASRLIAGAMTYNEQFF
- | TRBJ1-5 | - | TRBV12-3/TRBV12-4 | TGTGCCAGCAGTTGGAGGGCGAGCAATCAGCCCCAGCATTTT | CASSWRASNQPQHF
many | TRBJ1-2 | - | TRBV27 | TGTGCCAGCAGTTTATATGCTACAGGGAGCACCTATGGCTACACCTTC | CASSLYATGSTYGYTF
- | TRBJ2-7 | - | TRBV6-5 | TGTGCCAGCAGCCCCTATCGCCCAATAACCTACGAGCAGTACTTC | CASSPYRPITYEQYF
few | TRBJ1-2 | - | TRBV20-1 | TGCAGTGCTCCCCCAGGGAAGGAGGGCTACACCTTC | CSAPPGKEGYTF
few | TRBJ2-1 | - | TRBV3-1 | TGTGCCAGCAGCCCCGGACCGTTTAAGGCAGGCGGTGAGCAGTTCTTC | CASSPGPFKAGGEQFF
- | TRBJ2-1 | TRBD1 | TRBV7-2 | TGTGCCAGCAGCTCGAGGACAGGGGGGTACCACAATGAGCAGTTCTTC | CASSSRTGGYHNEQFF
many | TRBJ1-4 | TRBD1 | TRBV5-1 | TGTGCCAGCAGCCCCGGACAGGGGGGAGAAAAACTGTTTTTT | CASSPGQGGEKLFF
few | TRBJ1-4 | - | TRBV3-1 | TGTGCCAGCAGCCAAGATTGGGGGGGGATCGGGGAAAAACTGTTTTTT | CASSQDWGGIGEKLFF
few | TRBJ1-5 | - | TRBV19 | TGTGCCAGTAGTATCGATAGATTACAGCCCCAGCATTTT | CASSIDRLQPQHF
- | TRBJ2-1 | - | TRBV3-1 | TGTGCCAGCAGCCCGCCGGGGGTCTCCTACAATGAGCAGTTCTTC | CASSPPGVSYNEQFF
- | TRBJ2-3 | TRBD1 | TRBV5-1 | TGCGCCAGCAGCGCCGGGACAGGGGCCCCCTTGGATACGCAGTATTTT | CASSAGTGAPLDTQYF
- | TRBJ1-2 | - | TRBV20-1 | TGCAGTGCTAGAGTTGGGACAAATAACTATGGCTACACCTTC | CSARVGTNNYGYTF
- | TRBJ2-5 | TRBD1 | TRBV5-1 | TGCGCCAGCAGCTTAGGACTGACAGGGGGCCTTGCCCAAGAGACCCAGTACTTC | CASSLGLTGGLAQETQYF
- | TRBJ1-1 | - | TRBV12-3/TRBV12-4 | TGTGCCAGCACGGGGCATGGGTACACTGAAGCTTTCTTT | CASTGHGYTEAFF
few | TRBJ1-1 | - | TRBV12-3/TRBV12-4 | TGTGCCAGCAGTTTCGGTCGCACAGCCGTTGAAGCTTTCTTT | CASSFGRTAVEAFF
few | TRBJ2-7 | - | TRBV4-2 | TGTGCCAGCAGCCAAGGTTCTTCCCCCTACGAGCAGTACTTC | CASSQGSSPYEQYF
few | TRBJ2-1 | TRBD2 | TRBV19 | TGTGCCAGTAGTATAGAGTTCCTAGCGGGGCAATTCTTC | CASSIEFLAGQFF
few | TRBJ2-7 | TRBD2 | TRBV18 | TGTGCCAGCTCACCACAACCGGGCGGGAGCCACGCCTACGAGCAGTACTTC | CASSPQPGGSHAYEQYF
- | TRBJ2-1 | TRBD2 | TRBV12-3/TRBV12-4 | TGTGCCAGCAGGGGACTAGCGGGAGCGCAATACAATGAGCAGTTCTTC | CASRGLAGAQYNEQFF
few | TRBJ2-1 | TRBD2 | TRBV13 | TGTGCCAGCAGCAAGACTAGCGGGAGGGTAAGGGAGCAGTTCTTC | CASSKTSGRVREQFF
few | TRBJ2-2 | TRBD2 | TRBV14 | TGTGCCAGCAGTCGAACTAGCGGGAGGAACACCGGGGAGCTGTTTTTT | CASSRTSGRNTGELFF